The rows below give T cell receptor beta chains drawn from one sample of a study of cytomegalovirus exposure and HLA in healthy donors. Assay: immunoSEQ multiplex PCR; the TCRdb copy retains only in-frame clones and omits some. This repertoire includes 150,000 or so clones. Sequencing used PBMCs. The receptors here all came from a woman between 45 and 60 years old in good health and CMV-seronegative. CDR3s include the opening cysteine and the closing phenylalanine or tryptophan. Each record gives: D gene, V gene, J gene, CDR3 protein, CDR3 DNA. D genes are given only for firm matches.

d_gene: TRBD1; v_gene: TRBV7-7; j_gene: TRBJ2-5; CDR3aa: CASSSGTGAETQYF; CDR3nt: TGTGCTAGCAGCTCCGGGACAGGGGCAGAGACCCAGTACTTC
d_gene: .; v_gene: TRBV28; j_gene: TRBJ1-6; CDR3aa: CASTPWQNNSPLHF; CDR3nt: TGTGCCAGCACTCCGTGGCAGAATAATTCACCCCTCCACTTT
d_gene: .; v_gene: TRBV19; j_gene: TRBJ2-7; CDR3aa: CASSGSAYEQYF; CDR3nt: TGTGCCAGTAGTGGGAGCGCCTACGAGCAGTACTTC
d_gene: .; v_gene: TRBV19; j_gene: TRBJ1-5; CDR3aa: CASSGLTRGNQPQHF; CDR3nt: TGTGCCAGTAGTGGCCTGACGAGGGGCAATCAGCCCCAGCATTTT
d_gene: TRBD1; v_gene: TRBV5-3; j_gene: TRBJ1-2; CDR3aa: CARSLSTGGGGNYGYTF; CDR3nt: TGTGCCAGAAGCTTGTCTACAGGGGGCGGGGGTAACTATGGCTACACCTTC
d_gene: TRBD2; v_gene: TRBV7-3; j_gene: TRBJ2-1; CDR3aa: CASSLTVAGGPYNEQFF; CDR3nt: TGTGCCAGCAGCTTAACGGTAGCGGGGGGCCCATACAATGAGCAGTTCTTC
d_gene: TRBD2; v_gene: TRBV7-7; j_gene: TRBJ2-7; CDR3aa: CASSPGTSYHEQYF; CDR3nt: TGTGCTAGCAGCCCCGGGACTAGCTACCACGAGCAGTACTTC
d_gene: TRBD2; v_gene: TRBV28; j_gene: TRBJ2-7; CDR3aa: CASSLSPGLAHEQYF; CDR3nt: TGTGCCAGCAGTTTATCCCCGGGACTAGCCCACGAGCAGTACTTC
d_gene: TRBD2; v_gene: TRBV5-4; j_gene: TRBJ2-7; CDR3aa: CASSLAGGSSYEQYF; CDR3nt: TGTGCCAGCAGCTTGGCGGGCGGGAGCTCCTACGAGCAGTACTTC
d_gene: .; v_gene: TRBV11-3; j_gene: TRBJ2-2; CDR3aa: CASSLGSGQNTGELFF; CDR3nt: TGTGCCAGCAGCTTGGGATCGGGACAGAACACCGGGGAGCTGTTTTTT
d_gene: TRBD2; v_gene: TRBV6-1; j_gene: TRBJ2-7; CDR3aa: CASKLAGGGEQYF; CDR3nt: TGTGCCAGCAAACTAGCGGGAGGAGGGGAGCAGTACTTC
d_gene: TRBD1; v_gene: TRBV12-5; j_gene: TRBJ1-5; CDR3aa: CASGSTGGDQPQHF; CDR3nt: TGTGCTAGTGGTTCGACAGGGGGTGATCAGCCCCAGCATTTT
d_gene: TRBD2; v_gene: TRBV7-3; j_gene: TRBJ2-3; CDR3aa: CASSGGAADTQYF; CDR3nt: TGTGCCTCTAGCGGGGGGGCTGCAGATACGCAGTATTTT
d_gene: .; v_gene: TRBV29-1; j_gene: TRBJ1-5; CDR3aa: CSAKREPQHF; CDR3nt: TGCAGCGCCAAGCGGGAGCCCCAGCATTTT
d_gene: .; v_gene: TRBV30; j_gene: TRBJ2-7; CDR3aa: CAWSVWGVSSYEQYF; CDR3nt: TGTGCCTGGAGTGTATGGGGGGTGAGCTCCTACGAGCAGTACTTC
d_gene: .; v_gene: TRBV2; j_gene: TRBJ1-5; CDR3aa: CASRGSQGQPQHF; CDR3nt: TGTGCCAGCAGAGGATCCCAGGGACAGCCCCAGCATTTT
d_gene: .; v_gene: TRBV27; j_gene: TRBJ1-2; CDR3aa: CASSLGLTYGYTF; CDR3nt: TGTGCCAGCAGTTTAGGTCTCACATATGGCTACACCTTC
d_gene: .; v_gene: TRBV4-1; j_gene: TRBJ2-2; CDR3aa: CASSQAPIGQLTGELFF; CDR3nt: TGCGCCAGCAGCCAGGCCCCCATTGGACAGCTCACCGGGGAGCTGTTTTTT
d_gene: .; v_gene: TRBV7-9; j_gene: TRBJ1-3; CDR3aa: CASRMAASGNTIYF; CDR3nt: TGTGCCAGCAGAATGGCTGCCTCTGGAAACACCATATATTTT
d_gene: .; v_gene: TRBV28; j_gene: TRBJ1-5; CDR3aa: CASIHPGGGDNQPQHF; CDR3nt: TGTGCCAGCATTCACCCTGGGGGGGGTGACAATCAGCCCCAGCATTTT
d_gene: .; v_gene: TRBV2; j_gene: TRBJ2-7; CDR3aa: CASSEQGYEQYF; CDR3nt: TGTGCCAGCAGTGAACAGGGCTACGAGCAGTACTTC
d_gene: TRBD2; v_gene: TRBV5-4; j_gene: TRBJ2-4; CDR3aa: CASSPGTSGDIQYF; CDR3nt: TGTGCCAGCAGCCCCGGGACTAGCGGAGACATTCAGTACTTC
d_gene: .; v_gene: TRBV20-1; j_gene: TRBJ1-1; CDR3aa: CSASRREAFF; CDR3nt: TGCAGTGCTAGTCGGAGAGAAGCTTTCTTT
d_gene: .; v_gene: TRBV5-4; j_gene: TRBJ1-4; CDR3aa: CASSSGQPNEKLFF; CDR3nt: TGTGCCAGCAGCTCAGGACAGCCTAATGAAAAACTGTTTTTT
d_gene: .; v_gene: TRBV7-3; j_gene: TRBJ1-1; CDR3aa: CASSLMGVNTEAFF; CDR3nt: TGTGCCAGCAGCTTAATGGGAGTAAACACTGAAGCTTTCTTT
d_gene: TRBD1; v_gene: TRBV2; j_gene: TRBJ1-4; CDR3aa: CASSRGGTGIATNEKLFF; CDR3nt: TGTGCCAGCAGCCGAGGAGGGACAGGGATCGCGACTAATGAAAAACTGTTTTTT
d_gene: .; v_gene: TRBV4-1; j_gene: TRBJ2-3; CDR3aa: CASRSRDSSTDTQYF; CDR3nt: TGCGCCAGCAGGTCCCGGGATTCTAGCACAGATACGCAGTATTTT
d_gene: .; v_gene: TRBV9; j_gene: TRBJ1-1; CDR3aa: CASTLGAVMNTEAFF; CDR3nt: TGTGCCAGCACCCTTGGGGCAGTCATGAACACTGAAGCTTTCTTT
d_gene: .; v_gene: TRBV6-5; j_gene: TRBJ1-1; CDR3aa: CASSPILGGMTEAFF; CDR3nt: TGTGCCAGCAGCCCGATCTTGGGGGGGATGACTGAAGCTTTCTTT
d_gene: TRBD1; v_gene: TRBV29-1; j_gene: TRBJ1-4; CDR3aa: CSIWTGEKLFF; CDR3nt: TGCAGCATTTGGACAGGGGAGAAACTGTTTTTT
d_gene: .; v_gene: TRBV18; j_gene: TRBJ2-5; CDR3aa: CASSPPVETQYF; CDR3nt: TGTGCCAGCTCACCTCCTGTAGAGACCCAGTACTTC
d_gene: TRBD1; v_gene: TRBV27; j_gene: TRBJ1-2; CDR3aa: CASSLRQGYGYTF; CDR3nt: TGTGCCAGCAGTTTAAGACAGGGGTATGGCTACACCTTC
d_gene: TRBD2; v_gene: TRBV19; j_gene: TRBJ2-3; CDR3aa: CASTEEAGGPTDTQYF; CDR3nt: TGTGCCAGTACCGAAGAAGCGGGGGGGCCCACAGATACGCAGTATTTT
d_gene: .; v_gene: TRBV30; j_gene: TRBJ1-4; CDR3aa: CAWSPTGFNEKLFF; CDR3nt: TGTGCCTGGAGCCCTACAGGTTTTAATGAAAAACTGTTTTTT
d_gene: TRBD2; v_gene: TRBV9; j_gene: TRBJ2-5; CDR3aa: CASSVLVAGETQYF; CDR3nt: TGTGCCAGCAGCGTCCTGGTAGCGGGGGAGACCCAGTACTTC
d_gene: .; v_gene: TRBV27; j_gene: TRBJ1-2; CDR3aa: CASSFGGGAGSKHGYTF; CDR3nt: TGTGCCAGCAGTTTCGGAGGGGGGGCAGGGAGTAAACATGGCTACACCTTC
d_gene: TRBD1; v_gene: TRBV11-3; j_gene: TRBJ2-7; CDR3aa: CASSDRGYEQYF; CDR3nt: TGTGCCAGCAGCGACAGGGGCTACGAGCAGTACTTC
d_gene: TRBD2; v_gene: TRBV28; j_gene: TRBJ2-1; CDR3aa: CASSLVGGGGEQFF; CDR3nt: TGTGCCAGCAGTTTGGTTGGCGGGGGGGGTGAGCAGTTCTTC
d_gene: TRBD1; v_gene: TRBV10-3; j_gene: TRBJ2-7; CDR3aa: CAISGQGDYEQYF; CDR3nt: TGTGCCATCAGTGGACAGGGGGACTACGAGCAGTACTTC
d_gene: TRBD1; v_gene: TRBV5-1; j_gene: TRBJ1-3; CDR3aa: CASSLGGQQYGNTIYF; CDR3nt: TGCGCCAGCAGCTTGGGGGGACAGCAGTATGGAAACACCATATATTTT
d_gene: TRBD2; v_gene: TRBV28; j_gene: TRBJ2-7; CDR3aa: CASSPTSGRYEQYF; CDR3nt: TGTGCCAGCAGCCCGACTAGCGGGCGCTACGAGCAGTACTTC
d_gene: TRBD2; v_gene: TRBV5-1; j_gene: TRBJ2-3; CDR3aa: CASSALAGGTDTQYF; CDR3nt: TGCGCCAGCAGTGCGCTAGCGGGAGGCACAGATACGCAGTATTTT
d_gene: TRBD1; v_gene: TRBV27; j_gene: TRBJ1-2; CDR3aa: CASRKGTVNERGYTF; CDR3nt: TGTGCCAGCAGGAAAGGGACAGTCAATGAACGTGGCTACACCTTC